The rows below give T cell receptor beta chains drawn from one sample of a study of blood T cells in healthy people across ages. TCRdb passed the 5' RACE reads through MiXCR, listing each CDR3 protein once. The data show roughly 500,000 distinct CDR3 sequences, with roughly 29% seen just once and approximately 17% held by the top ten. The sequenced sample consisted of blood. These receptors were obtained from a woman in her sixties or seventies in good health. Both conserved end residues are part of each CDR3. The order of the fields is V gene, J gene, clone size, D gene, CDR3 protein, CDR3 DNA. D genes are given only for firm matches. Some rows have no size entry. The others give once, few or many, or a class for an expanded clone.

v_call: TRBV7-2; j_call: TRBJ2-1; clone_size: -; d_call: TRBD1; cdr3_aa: CASSFVRTGGGFGQFF; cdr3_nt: TGTGCCAGCAGCTTCGTAAGGACAGGGGGGGGTTTTGGGCAGTTCTTC
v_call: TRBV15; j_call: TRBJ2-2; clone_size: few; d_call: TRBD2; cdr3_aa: CATSRDLGLADEGELFF; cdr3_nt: TGTGCCACCAGCAGAGATCTGGGACTAGCGGACGAAGGGGAGCTGTTTTTT
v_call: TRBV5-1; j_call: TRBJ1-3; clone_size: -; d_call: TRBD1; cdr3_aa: CASSTGQGVYSGNTIYF; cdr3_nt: TGCGCCAGCAGCACCGGACAGGGGGTTTACTCTGGAAACACCATATATTTT
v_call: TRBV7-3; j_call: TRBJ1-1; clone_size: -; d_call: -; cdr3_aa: CASSLGGLVTEAFF; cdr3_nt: TGTGCCAGCAGCTTAGGGGGCTTGGTCACTGAAGCTTTCTTT
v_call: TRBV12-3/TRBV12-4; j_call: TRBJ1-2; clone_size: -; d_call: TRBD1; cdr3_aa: CASSSRDSLPYGYTF; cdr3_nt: TGTGCCAGCAGTTCCCGGGACAGCCTTCCCTATGGCTACACCTTC
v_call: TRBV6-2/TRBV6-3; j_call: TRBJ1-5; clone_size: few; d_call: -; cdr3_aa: CASKRGNQPQHF; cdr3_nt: TGTGCCAGCAAGCGGGGCAATCAGCCCCAGCATTTT
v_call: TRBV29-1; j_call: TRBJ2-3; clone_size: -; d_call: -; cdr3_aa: CSVANPDTQYF; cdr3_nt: TGCAGCGTTGCGAACCCAGATACGCAGTATTTT
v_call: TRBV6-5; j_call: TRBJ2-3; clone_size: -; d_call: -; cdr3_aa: CASSTGLGAGDTQYF; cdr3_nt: TGTGCCAGCAGTACGGGGTTGGGCGCAGGGGATACGCAGTATTTT
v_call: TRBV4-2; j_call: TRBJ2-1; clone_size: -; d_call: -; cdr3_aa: CASSQDALRGSGDNEQFF; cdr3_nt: TGTGCCAGCAGCCAAGATGCGCTTCGGGGTTCAGGGGACAATGAGCAGTTCTTC
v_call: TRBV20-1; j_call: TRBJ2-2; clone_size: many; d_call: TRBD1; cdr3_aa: CSARIFGTANTGELFF; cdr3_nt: TGCAGTGCTAGAATATTCGGGACAGCGAACACCGGGGAGCTGTTTTTT
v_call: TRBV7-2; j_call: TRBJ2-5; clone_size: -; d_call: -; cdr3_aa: CASSLVAPQETQYF; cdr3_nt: TGTGCCAGCAGCTTAGTTGCCCCGCAAGAGACCCAGTACTTC
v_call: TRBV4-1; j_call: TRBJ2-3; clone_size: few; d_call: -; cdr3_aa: CASSQDRELRRYF; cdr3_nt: TGCGCCAGCAGCCAAGATCGGGAGCTCCGGCGGTATTTT
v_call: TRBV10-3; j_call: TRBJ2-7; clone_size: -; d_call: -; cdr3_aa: CAISPVSYEQYF; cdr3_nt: TGTGCCATCAGTCCCGTTTCCTACGAGCAGTACTTC
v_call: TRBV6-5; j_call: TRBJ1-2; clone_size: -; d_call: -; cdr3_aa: CASSQTVLSRYGYTF; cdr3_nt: TGTGCCAGCAGCCAGACAGTTCTCAGTAGATATGGCTACACCTTC
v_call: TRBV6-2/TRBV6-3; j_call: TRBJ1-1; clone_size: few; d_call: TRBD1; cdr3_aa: CASLRGVDTEAFF; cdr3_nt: TGTGCCAGTCTCAGGGGGGTGGACACTGAAGCTTTCTTT
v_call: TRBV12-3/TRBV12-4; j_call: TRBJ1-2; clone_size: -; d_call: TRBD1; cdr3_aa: CASINRGPAYGYTF; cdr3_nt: TGTGCCAGCATCAATAGGGGGCCGGCCTATGGCTACACCTTC
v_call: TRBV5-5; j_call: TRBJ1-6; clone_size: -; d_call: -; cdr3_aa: CASSPRQYGDSPLHF; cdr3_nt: TGTGCCAGCAGCCCAAGACAGTATGGTGATTCACCCCTCCACTTT
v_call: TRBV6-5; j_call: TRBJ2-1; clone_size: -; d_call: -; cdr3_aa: CASSRGAYYNEQFF; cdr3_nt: TGTGCCAGCAGTCGGGGGGCCTACTACAATGAGCAGTTCTTC
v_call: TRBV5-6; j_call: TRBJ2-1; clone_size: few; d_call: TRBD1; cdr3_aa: CASSIATGYSYNEQFF; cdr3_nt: TGTGCCAGCAGCATCGCGACAGGGTACTCCTACAATGAGCAGTTCTTC
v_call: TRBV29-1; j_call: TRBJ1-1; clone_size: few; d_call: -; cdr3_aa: CSARTGSNTEAFF; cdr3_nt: TGCAGTGCTAGAACAGGCTCGAACACTGAAGCTTTCTTT
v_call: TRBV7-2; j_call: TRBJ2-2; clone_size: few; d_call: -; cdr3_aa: CASSSDAGELFF; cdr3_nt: TGTGCCAGCAGCTCTGACGCCGGGGAGCTGTTTTTT
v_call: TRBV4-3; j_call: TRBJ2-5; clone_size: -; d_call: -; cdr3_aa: CASSQDGGLAVSETQYF; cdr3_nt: TGCGCCAGCAGCCAAGATGGGGGCCTAGCGGTCTCCGAGACCCAGTACTTC
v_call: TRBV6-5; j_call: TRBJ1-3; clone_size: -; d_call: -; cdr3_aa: CASSSTSTGAVGNTIYF; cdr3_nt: TGTGCCAGCAGTTCTACTTCCACCGGGGCCGTCGGAAACACCATATATTTT
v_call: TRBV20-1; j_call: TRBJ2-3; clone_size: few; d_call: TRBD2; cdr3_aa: CSATRASGGRSTDTQYF; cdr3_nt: TGCAGTGCCACCCGGGCTAGCGGGGGGCGCAGCACAGATACGCAGTATTTT
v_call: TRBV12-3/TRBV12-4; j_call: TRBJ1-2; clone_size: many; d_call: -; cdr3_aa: CASSLAGGGYTF; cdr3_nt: TGTGCCAGCAGCCTGGCAGGTGGCGGCTACACCTTC
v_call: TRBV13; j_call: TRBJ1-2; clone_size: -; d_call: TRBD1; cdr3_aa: CASSIRDRGVGYTF; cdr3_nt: TGTGCCAGCAGCATACGCGACAGGGGAGTTGGCTACACCTTC
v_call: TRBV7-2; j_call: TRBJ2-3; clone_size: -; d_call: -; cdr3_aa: CASSLILGMADTQYF; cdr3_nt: TGTGCCAGCAGCTTGATACTTGGTATGGCAGATACGCAGTATTTT
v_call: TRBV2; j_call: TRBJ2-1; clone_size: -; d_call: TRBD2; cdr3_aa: CASRAGTSGGEQFF; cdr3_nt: TGTGCCAGCAGAGCCGGGACTAGCGGGGGTGAGCAGTTCTTC
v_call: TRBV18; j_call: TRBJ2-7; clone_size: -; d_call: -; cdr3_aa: CASSPGVQGEQYF; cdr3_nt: TGTGCCAGCTCACCGGGGGTACAGGGCGAGCAGTACTTC
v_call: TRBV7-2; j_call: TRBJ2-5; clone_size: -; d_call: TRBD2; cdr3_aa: CASLWGTSGRASQETQYF; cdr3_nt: TGTGCCAGCTTATGGGGGACTAGCGGGAGGGCCTCTCAAGAGACCCAGTACTTC
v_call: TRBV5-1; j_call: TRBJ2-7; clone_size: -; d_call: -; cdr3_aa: CASSLVLGTYEQYF; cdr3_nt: TGCGCCAGCAGCTTGGTTCTGGGGACCTACGAGCAGTACTTC
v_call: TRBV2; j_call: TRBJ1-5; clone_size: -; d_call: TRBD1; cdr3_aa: CASSAGQGAQHF; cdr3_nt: TGTGCCAGCAGTGCTGGACAGGGGGCCCAGCATTTT
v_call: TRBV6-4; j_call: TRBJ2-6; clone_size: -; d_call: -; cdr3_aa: CASKQGGPGANVLTF; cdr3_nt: TGTGCCAGCAAGCAAGGGGGTCCTGGGGCCAACGTCCTGACTTTC
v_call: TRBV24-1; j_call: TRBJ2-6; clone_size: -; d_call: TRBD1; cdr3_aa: CATSEVTGTGLSGANVLTF; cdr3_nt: TGTGCCACCAGTGAGGTAACCGGGACAGGGCTCTCTGGGGCCAACGTCCTGACTTTC
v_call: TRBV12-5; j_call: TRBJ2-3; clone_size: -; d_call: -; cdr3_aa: CASGSWTDRTDTQYF; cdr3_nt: TGTGCTAGTGGTTCATGGACAGACCGCACAGATACGCAGTATTTT
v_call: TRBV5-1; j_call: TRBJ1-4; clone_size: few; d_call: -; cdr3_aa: CASSLEPTNEKLFF; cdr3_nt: TGCGCCAGCAGCTTGGAACCAACTAATGAAAAACTGTTTTTT
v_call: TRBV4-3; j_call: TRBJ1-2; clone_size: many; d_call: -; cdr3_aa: CASSQDQGQGLGGYTF; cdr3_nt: TGCGCCAGCAGCCAAGATCAGGGCCAGGGTTTGGGGGGCTACACCTTC
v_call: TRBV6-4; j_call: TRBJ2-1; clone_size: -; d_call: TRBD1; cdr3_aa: CASSEGTGGLPRFF; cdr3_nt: TGTGCCAGCAGTGAGGGGACAGGGGGGCTCCCTCGGTTCTTC
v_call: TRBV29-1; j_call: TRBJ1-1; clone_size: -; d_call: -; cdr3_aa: CGTRNTEAFF; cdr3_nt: TGCGGAACAAGGAACACTGAAGCTTTCTTT
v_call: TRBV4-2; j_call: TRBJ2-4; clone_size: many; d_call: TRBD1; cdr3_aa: CASSQRQGGNIQYF; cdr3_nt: TGTGCCAGCAGCCAACGACAGGGGGGAAACATTCAGTACTTC
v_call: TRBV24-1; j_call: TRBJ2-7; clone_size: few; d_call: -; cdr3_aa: CATSDAGASYEQYF; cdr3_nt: TGTGCCACCAGTGATGCAGGGGCCTCCTACGAGCAGTACTTC
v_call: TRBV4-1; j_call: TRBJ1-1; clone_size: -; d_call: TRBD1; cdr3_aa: CASSPFQDRRNTEAFF; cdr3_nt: TGCGCCAGCAGCCCGTTCCAGGACAGGAGGAACACTGAAGCTTTCTTT
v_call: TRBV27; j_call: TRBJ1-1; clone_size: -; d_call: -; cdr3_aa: CASSFDRYTEAFF; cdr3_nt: TGTGCCAGCAGCTTCGACAGATACACTGAAGCTTTCTTT
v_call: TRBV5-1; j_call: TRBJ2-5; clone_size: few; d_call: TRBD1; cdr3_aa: CASSLGTGDQQYF; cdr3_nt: TGCGCCAGCAGCTTGGGGACAGGGGATCAGCAGTACTTC